The present entry profiles one T cell receptor (beta chain) with its context. CDR3 size: 13 residues. V gave up 7 bases and J gave up 5 bases, with 14 bases separating them. CDR1 MDHEN and CDR2 SYDVKM come from the germline V gene. Template switching, a step in the protocol, added a universal primer site, and cDNA carried unique molecular identifiers. TCRdb reprocessed the 5' RACE reads with MiXCR, giving one entry per CDR3 protein. The sample gives 350,000 to 600,000 distinct CDR3 sequences, approximately 15% of which show up once; roughly 0.5% is in the top ten. This record belongs to a study of identical twins. The sample was also reused in another study, on yellow fever vaccine responses in identical twins.

The rearrangement joins TRBV28 to TRBJ1-1; possibly TRBD1 for D (6 bases). The sample taken for sequencing was CD4+ T cells sorted from blood. The source is a woman aged 18 to 35 in good health. CDR3 bases: TGTGCCAGCACCTACGGACAGACTACTGAAGCTTTCTTT. Protein product: CASTYGQTTEAFF.